This T cell receptor (beta chain) stems from a study of regulatory T cells in long-lasting Graves disease. Time point in this sample: persistent/refractory GD, antithyroid drugs over 5 years with positive TRAb. From RNA extracted from PBMCs, the TCR library was made. To make TCR beta libraries, researchers used iRepertoire HTBI primers and Arm-PCR of CDR3 regions. Per the original methods: Samples jointly harbored 60 to 65 TRBV and over 13 TRBJ segments. TCRdb redid the calling of the multiplex PCR reads with MiXCR, one entry per CDR3 protein. TCRdb, not the authors, supplied the V and J calls. The top ten hold less than 25% of the sample, which has over 350,000 distinct CDR3 sequences, around 21% seen once. CDR1 and CDR2 (germline): SGHVS, FQNEAQ. Germline trimming cut 6 bases from V and 2 bases from J; bases unmatched to any gene: 14. This CDR3 is 19 amino acids long. Study conclusions and caveats: Newly diagnosed patients had higher TCR diversity than persistent Graves' patients did. Results may be inaccurate due to the small sample size. Persistent disease exhibited a predilection for TRBV28, TRBJ1-2 and TRBJ2-5.

This clonotype was observed at least ten times. Its antigen is not identified. The chain is built from TRBV7-8 and TRBJ2-5; 14 bases are shared with TRBD2. The sequences come from peripheral blood mononuclear cells (PBMCs), collected when the disease was refractory, from a patient treated with antithyroid drugs. The sequence derives from a female donor with Graves disease. In DNA, the CDR3 is TGTGCCAGCAGTTCTGGACTAGCGGGAGGAGGGGGGGTACAAGAGACCCAGTACTTC. It specifies CASSSGLAGGGGVQETQYF.